The sequence of this T cell receptor (beta chain) was determined in a study of T cell repertoires in cytomegalovirus infection. General study findings and limits: The study found HLA-C-restricted CMV-specific TCR beta clonotypes dominating the ex vivo response. Totalled public TCR beta family frequency picked out people who carried CMV plus the relevant HLA.

TCRdb reprocessed the reads with MiXCR, giving one entry per CDR3 protein. The table records 370,000 or so distinct CDR3 sequences, roughly a third of them present only once. This clonotype was picked up a small number of times. What it binds is not known. V dropped 3 bases and J dropped 9 bases, with 9 bases sitting between them. The CDR3 is 12 amino acids. This specimen consisted of cultured PBMCs, obtained from culture after CMV antigen stimulation. This receptor was obtained from a human donor in good health (CMV status not recorded). Some clones in this sample may be carry-over from other donors' samples. This rearrangement joins TRBV12-3 or TRBV12-4 to TRBJ2-1; no definite D call. The CDR3 protein is CASSLEFGEQFF. The CDR3 coding sequence is TGTGCCAGCAGTTTGGAGTTCGGTGAGCAGTTCTTC.